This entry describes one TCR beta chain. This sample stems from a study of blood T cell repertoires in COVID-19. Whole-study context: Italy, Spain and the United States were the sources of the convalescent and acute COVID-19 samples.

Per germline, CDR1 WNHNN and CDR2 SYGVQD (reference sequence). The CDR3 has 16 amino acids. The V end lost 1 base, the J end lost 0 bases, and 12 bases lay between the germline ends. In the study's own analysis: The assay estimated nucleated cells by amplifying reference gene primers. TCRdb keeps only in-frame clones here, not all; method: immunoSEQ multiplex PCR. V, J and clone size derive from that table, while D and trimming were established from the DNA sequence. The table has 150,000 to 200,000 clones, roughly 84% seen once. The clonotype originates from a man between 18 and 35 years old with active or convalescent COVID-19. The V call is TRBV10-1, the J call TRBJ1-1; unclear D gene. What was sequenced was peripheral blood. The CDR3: CASSELAMPVNTEAFF. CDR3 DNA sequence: TGCGCCAGCAGTGAGTTGGCAATGCCCGTGAACACTGAAGCTTTCTTT.